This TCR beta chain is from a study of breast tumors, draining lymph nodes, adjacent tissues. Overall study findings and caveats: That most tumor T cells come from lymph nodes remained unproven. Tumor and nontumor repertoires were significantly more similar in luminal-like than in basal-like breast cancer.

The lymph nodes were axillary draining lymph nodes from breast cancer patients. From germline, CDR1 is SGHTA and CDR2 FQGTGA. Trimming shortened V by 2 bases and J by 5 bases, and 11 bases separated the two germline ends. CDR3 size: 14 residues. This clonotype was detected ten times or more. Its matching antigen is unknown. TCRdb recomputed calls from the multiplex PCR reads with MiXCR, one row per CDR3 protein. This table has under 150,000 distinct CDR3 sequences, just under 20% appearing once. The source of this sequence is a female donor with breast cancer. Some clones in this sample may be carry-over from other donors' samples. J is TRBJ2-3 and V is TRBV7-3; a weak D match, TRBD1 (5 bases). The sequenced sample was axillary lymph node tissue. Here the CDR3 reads CASSLRGRGDTQYF. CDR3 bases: TGTGCCAGCAGCTTACGAGGAAGGGGAGATACGCAGTATTTT.